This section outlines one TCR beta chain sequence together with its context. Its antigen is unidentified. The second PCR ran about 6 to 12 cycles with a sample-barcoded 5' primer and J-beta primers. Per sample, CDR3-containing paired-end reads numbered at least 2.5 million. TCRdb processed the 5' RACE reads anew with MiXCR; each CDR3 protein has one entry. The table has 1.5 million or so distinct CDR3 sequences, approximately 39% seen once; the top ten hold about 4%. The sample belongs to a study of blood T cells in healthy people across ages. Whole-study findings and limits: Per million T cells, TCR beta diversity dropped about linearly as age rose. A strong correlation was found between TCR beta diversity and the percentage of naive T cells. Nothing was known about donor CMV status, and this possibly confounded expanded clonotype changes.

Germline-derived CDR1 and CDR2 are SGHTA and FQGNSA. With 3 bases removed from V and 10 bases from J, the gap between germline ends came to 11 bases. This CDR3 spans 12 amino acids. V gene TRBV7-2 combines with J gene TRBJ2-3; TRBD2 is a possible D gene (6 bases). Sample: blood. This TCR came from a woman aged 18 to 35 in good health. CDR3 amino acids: CASSFWDLPQYF. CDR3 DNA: TGTGCCAGCAGCTTCTGGGACTTGCCGCAGTATTTT. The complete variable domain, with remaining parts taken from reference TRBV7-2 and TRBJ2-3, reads GAGVSQSPSNKVTEKGKDVELRCDPISGHTALYWYRQSLGQGLEFLIYFQGNSAPDKSGLPSDRFSAERTGGSVSTLTIQRTQQEDSAVYLCASSFWDLPQYFGPGTRLTVL.